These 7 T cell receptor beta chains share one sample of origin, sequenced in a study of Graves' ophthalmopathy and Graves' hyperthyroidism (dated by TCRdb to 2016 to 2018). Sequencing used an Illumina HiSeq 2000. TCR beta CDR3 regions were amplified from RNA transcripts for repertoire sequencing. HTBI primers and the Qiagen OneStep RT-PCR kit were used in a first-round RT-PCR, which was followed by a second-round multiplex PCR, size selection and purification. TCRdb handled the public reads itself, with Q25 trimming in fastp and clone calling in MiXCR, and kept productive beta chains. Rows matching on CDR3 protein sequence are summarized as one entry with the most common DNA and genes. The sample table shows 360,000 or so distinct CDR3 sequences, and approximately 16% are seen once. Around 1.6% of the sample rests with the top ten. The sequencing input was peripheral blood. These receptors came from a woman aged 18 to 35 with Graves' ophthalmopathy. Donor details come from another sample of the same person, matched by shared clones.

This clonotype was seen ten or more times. The CDR3 coding sequence is TGTGCCAGCAGTGAAGCATCGGCAGCCTACGAGCAGTACTTC. Translated, it gives CASSEASAAYEQYF. The rearrangement joins TRBV6-1 to TRBJ2-7; D is unresolved. Trimming cost V 0 bases and J 2 bases, with 8 bases left between them. Germline CDR1 MNHNS, CDR2 SASEGT. The CDR3 runs to 14 residues.

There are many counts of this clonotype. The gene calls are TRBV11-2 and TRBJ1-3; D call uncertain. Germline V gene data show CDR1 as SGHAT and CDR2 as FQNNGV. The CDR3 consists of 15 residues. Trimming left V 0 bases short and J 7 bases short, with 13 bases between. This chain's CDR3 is CASSLDGYPANTIYF. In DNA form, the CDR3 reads TGTGCCAGCAGCTTAGATGGCTACCCGGCGAACACCATATATTTT.

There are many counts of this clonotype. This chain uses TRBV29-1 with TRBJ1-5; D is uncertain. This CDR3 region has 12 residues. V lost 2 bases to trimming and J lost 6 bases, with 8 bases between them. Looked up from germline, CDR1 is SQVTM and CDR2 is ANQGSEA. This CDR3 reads CSVEFAGQPQHF. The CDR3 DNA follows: TGCAGCGTTGAATTTGCCGGTCAGCCCCAGCATTTT.

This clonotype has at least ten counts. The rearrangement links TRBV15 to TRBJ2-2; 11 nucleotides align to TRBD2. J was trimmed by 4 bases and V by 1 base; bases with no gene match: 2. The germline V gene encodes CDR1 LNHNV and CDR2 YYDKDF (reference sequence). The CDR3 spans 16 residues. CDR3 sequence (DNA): TGTGCCACCAGCAGAGGTAGCGGGGGGGGCACCGGGGAGCTGTTTTTT. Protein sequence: CATSRGSGGGTGELFF.

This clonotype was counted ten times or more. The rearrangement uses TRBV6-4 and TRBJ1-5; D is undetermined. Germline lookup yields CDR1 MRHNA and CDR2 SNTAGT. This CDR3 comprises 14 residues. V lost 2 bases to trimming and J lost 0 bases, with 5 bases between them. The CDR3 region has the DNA TGTGCCAGCAGTGACAGGTATAGCAATCAGCCCCAGCATTTT. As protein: CASSDRYSNQPQHF.

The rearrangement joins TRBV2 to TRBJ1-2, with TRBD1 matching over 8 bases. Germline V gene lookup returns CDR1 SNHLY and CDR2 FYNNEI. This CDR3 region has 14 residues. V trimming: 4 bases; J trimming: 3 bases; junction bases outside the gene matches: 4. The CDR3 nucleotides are TGTGCCAGCAGTGCCGAACAGGGGGACTATGGCTACACCTTC. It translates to CASSAEQGDYGYTF.

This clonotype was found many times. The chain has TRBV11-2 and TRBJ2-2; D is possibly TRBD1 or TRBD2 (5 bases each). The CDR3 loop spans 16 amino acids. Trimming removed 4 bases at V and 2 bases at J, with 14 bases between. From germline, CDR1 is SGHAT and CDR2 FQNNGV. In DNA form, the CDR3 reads TGTGCCAGCAGCTCCCACATGGGGGAAAACACCGGGGAGCTGTTTTTT. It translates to CASSSHMGENTGELFF.